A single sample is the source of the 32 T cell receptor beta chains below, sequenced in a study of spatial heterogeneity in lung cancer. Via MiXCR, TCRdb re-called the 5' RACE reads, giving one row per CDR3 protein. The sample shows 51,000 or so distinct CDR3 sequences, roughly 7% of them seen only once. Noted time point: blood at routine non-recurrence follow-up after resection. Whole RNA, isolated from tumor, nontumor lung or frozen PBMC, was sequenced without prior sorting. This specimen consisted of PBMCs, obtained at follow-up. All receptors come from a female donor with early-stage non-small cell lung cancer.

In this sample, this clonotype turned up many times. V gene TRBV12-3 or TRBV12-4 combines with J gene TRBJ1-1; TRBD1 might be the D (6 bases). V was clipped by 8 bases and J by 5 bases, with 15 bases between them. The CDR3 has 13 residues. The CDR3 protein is CASQDLTGTEAFF. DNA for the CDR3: TGTGCCAGCCAAGACCTTACAGGGACTGAAGCTTTCTTT.

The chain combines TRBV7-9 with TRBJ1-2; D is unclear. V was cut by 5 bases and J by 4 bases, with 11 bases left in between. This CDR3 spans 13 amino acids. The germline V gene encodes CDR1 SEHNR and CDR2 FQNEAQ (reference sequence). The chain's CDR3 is CASSPEKLYGYTF. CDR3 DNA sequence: TGTGCCAGCAGCCCAGAGAAACTCTATGGCTACACCTTC.

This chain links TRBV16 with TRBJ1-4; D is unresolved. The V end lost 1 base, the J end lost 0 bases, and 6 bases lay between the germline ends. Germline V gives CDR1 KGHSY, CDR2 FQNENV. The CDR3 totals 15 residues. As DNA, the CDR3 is TGTGCCAGCAGCCAATTAAATACAACTAATGAAAAACTGTTTTTT. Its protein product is CASSQLNTTNEKLFF.

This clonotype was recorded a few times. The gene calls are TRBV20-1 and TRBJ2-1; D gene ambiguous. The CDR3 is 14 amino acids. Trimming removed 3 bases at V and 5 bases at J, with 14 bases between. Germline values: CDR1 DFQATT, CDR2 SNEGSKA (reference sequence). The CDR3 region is CSASTGRDNNEQFF. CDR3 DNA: TGCAGTGCTAGCACCGGAAGAGATAACAATGAGCAGTTCTTC.

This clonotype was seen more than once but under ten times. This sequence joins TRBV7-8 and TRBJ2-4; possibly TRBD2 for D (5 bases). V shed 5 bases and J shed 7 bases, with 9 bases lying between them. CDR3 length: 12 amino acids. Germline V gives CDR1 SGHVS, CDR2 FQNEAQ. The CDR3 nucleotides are TGTGCCAGCAGCCAAAGAGGGAACATTCAGTACTTC. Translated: CASSQRGNIQYF. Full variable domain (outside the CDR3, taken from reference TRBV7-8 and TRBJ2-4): GAGVSQSPRYKVAKRGQDVALRCDPISGHVSLFWYQQALGQGPEFLTYFQNEAQLDKSGLPSDRFFAERPEGSVSTLKIQRTQQEDSAVYLCASSQRGNIQYFGAGTRLSVL.

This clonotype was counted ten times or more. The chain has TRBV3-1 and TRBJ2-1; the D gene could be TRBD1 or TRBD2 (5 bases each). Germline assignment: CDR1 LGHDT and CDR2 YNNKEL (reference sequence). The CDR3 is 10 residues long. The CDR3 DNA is TGTGCGACCGGGGCCTCTGAGCAGTTCTTC. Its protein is CATGASEQFF.

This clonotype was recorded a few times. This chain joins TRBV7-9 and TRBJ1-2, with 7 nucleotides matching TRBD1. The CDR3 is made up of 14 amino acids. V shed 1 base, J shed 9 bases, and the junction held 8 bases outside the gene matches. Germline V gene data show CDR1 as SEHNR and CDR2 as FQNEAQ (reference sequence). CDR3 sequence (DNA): TGTGCCAGCAGCTTAGGACAGGGAGTCGCGAGCTACACCTTC. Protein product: CASSLGQGVASYTF.

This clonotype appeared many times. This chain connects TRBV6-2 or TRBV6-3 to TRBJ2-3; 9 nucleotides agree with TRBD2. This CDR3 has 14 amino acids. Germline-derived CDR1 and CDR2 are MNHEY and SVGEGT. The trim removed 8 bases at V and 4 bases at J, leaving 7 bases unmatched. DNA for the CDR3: TGTGCCAGCTGTCCAGCGGGGGGACCAGATACGCAGTATTTT. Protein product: CASCPAGGPDTQYF.

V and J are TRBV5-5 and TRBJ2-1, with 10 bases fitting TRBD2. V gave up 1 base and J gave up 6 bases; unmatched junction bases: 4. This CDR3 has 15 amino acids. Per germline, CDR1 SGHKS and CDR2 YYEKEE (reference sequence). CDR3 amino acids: CASSLWLAGANEQFF. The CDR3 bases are TGTGCCAGCAGCTTGTGGCTAGCGGGGGCCAATGAGCAGTTCTTC.

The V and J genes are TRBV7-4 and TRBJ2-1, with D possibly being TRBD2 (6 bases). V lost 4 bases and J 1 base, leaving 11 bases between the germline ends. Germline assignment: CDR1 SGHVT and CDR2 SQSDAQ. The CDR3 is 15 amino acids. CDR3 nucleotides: TGTGCCAGCAGCTCTCAAGGAGGGTCCTACAATGAGCAGTTCTTC. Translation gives CASSSQGGSYNEQFF.

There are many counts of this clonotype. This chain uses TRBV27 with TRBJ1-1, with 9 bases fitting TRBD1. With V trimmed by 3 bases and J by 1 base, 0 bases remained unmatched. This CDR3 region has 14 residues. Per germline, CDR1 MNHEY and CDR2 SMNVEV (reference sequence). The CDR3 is CASSLTGGNTEAFF. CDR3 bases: TGTGCCAGCAGTTTGACAGGGGGGAACACTGAAGCTTTCTTT.

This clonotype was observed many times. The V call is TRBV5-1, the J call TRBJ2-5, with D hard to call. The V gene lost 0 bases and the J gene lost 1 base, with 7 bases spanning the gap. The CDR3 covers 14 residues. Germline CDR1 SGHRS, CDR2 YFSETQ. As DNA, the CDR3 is TGCGCCAGCAGCTTGGACGGATTCCAAGAGACCCAGTACTTC. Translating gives CASSLDGFQETQYF.

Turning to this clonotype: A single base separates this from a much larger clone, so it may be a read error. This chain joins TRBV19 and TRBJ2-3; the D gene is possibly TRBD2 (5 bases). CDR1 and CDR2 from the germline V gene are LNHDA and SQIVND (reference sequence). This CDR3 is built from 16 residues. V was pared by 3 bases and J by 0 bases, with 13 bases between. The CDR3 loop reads CASSISLLGSTDTQYF. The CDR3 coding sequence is TGTGCCAGTAGTATCAGCTTACTAGGCAGCACAGATACGCAGTATTTT.

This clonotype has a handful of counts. The CDR3 is CSARDTDGVAWNTEAFF. The CDR3, as DNA: TGCAGTGCTAGAGATACGGACGGTGTAGCATGGAACACTGAAGCTTTCTTT. V gene TRBV20-1 combines with J gene TRBJ1-1, with D unclear. Per germline, CDR1 DFQATT and CDR2 SNEGSKA (reference sequence). The V end was cut by 0 bases, the J end by 1 base, with 18 bases between. The CDR3 has 17 amino acids.

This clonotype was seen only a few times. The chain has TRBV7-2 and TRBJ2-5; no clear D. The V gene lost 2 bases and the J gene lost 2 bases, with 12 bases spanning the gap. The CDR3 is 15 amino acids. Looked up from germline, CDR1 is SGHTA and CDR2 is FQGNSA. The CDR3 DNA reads TGTGCCAGCAGCTTACGACGTAGAGAACAAGAGACCCAGTACTTC. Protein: CASSLRRREQETQYF.

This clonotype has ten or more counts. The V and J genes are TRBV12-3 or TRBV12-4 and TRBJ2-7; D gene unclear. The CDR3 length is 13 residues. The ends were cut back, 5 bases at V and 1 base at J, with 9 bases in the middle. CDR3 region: CASSQLLSYEQYF. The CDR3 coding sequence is TGTGCCAGCAGTCAACTGCTGTCCTACGAGCAGTACTTC.

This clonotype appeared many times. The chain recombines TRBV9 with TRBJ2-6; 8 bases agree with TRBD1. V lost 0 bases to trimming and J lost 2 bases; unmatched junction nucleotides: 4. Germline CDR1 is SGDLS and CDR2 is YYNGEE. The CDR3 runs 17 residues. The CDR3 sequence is CASSVGQGAAGANVLTF. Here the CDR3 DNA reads TGTGCCAGCAGCGTAGGTCAGGGGGCAGCTGGGGCCAACGTCCTGACTTTC.

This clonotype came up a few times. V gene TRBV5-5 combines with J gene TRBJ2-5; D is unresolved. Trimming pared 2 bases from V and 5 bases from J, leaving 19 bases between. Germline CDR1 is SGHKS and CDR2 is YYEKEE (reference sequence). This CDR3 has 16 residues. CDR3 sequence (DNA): TGTGCCAGCAGCTTTTTCCTAGGAGAAGTCGGGGAGACCCAGTACTTC. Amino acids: CASSFFLGEVGETQYF.

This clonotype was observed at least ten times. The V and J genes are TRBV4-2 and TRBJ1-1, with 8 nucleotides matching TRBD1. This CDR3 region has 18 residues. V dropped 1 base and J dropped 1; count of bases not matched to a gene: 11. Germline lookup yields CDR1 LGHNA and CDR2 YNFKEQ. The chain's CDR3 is CASSQVPPLTGANTEAFF. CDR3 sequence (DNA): TGTGCCAGCAGCCAAGTACCTCCCCTGACAGGGGCGAACACTGAAGCTTTCTTT.

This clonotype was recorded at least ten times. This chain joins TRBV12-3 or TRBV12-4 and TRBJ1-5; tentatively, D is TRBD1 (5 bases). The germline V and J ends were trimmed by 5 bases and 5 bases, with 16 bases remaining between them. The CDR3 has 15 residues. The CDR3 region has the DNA TGTGCCAGCAGTAGGGACCGCCAAGGGTATCAGCCCCAGCATTTT. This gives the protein CASSRDRQGYQPQHF.

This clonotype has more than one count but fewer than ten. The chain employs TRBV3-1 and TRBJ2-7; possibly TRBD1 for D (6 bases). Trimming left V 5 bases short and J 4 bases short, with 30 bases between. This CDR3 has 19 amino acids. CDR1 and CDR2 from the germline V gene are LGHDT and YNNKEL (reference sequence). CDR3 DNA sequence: TGTGCCAGCAGCGGGTGGGGGCGCCCCGATTCGCCCCCCTCGTACGAGCAGTACTTC. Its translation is CASSGWGRPDSPPSYEQYF.

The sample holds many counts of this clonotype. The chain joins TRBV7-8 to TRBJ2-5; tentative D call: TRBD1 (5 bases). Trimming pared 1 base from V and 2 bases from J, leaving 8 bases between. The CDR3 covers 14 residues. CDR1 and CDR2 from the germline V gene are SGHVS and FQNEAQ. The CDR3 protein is CASSLGRQQETQYF. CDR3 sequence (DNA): TGTGCCAGCAGCTTAGGGAGACAGCAAGAGACCCAGTACTTC.

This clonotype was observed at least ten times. In DNA, the CDR3 is TGTGCCATCAGTGAGCGAGCAGCCCAAGAGACCCAGTACTTC. Encoded protein: CAISERAAQETQYF. The chain carries TRBV10-3 and TRBJ2-5; D gene ambiguous. Per germline, CDR1 ENHRY and CDR2 SYGVKD. CDR3 size: 14 residues. Trimming removed 2 bases from V and 1 base from J, with 8 bases in between.

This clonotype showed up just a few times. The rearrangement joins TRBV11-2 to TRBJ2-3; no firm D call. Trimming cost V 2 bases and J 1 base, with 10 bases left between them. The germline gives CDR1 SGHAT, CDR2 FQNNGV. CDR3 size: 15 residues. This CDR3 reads CASSLWAAGTDTQYF. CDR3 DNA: TGTGCCAGCAGCTTATGGGCCGCCGGCACAGATACGCAGTATTTT.

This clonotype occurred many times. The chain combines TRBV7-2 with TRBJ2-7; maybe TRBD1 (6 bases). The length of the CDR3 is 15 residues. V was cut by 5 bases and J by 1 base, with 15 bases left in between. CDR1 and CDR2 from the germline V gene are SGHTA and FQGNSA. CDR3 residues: CASSLDRDPSYEQYF. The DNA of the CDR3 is TGTGCCAGCAGCCTGGACAGAGACCCATCCTACGAGCAGTACTTC.

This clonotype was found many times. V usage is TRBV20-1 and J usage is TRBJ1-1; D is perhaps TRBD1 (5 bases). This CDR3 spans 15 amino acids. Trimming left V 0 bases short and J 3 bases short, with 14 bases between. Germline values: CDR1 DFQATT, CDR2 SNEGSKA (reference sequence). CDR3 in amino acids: CSARDRAQGDTEAFF. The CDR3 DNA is TGCAGTGCTAGAGATCGGGCCCAGGGAGACACTGAAGCTTTCTTT.

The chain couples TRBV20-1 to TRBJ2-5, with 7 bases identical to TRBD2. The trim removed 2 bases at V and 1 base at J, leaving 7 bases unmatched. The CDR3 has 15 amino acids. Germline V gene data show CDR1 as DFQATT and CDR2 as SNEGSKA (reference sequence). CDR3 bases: TGCAGTGCTAGACTCCGGCGGGAGCCCCAAGAGACCCAGTACTTC. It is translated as CSARLRREPQETQYF.

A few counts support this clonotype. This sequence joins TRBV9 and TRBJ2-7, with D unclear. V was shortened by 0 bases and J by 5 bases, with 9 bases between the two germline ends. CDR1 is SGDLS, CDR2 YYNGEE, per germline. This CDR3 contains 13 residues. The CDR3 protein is CASSVDRTDEQYF. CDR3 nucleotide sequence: TGTGCCAGCAGCGTAGACCGGACCGACGAGCAGTACTTC.

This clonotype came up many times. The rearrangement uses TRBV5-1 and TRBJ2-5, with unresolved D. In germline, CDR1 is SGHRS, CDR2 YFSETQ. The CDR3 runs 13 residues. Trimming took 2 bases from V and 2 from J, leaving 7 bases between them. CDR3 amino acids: CASSLRVQETQYF. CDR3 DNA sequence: TGCGCCAGCAGCTTAAGGGTACAAGAGACCCAGTACTTC.

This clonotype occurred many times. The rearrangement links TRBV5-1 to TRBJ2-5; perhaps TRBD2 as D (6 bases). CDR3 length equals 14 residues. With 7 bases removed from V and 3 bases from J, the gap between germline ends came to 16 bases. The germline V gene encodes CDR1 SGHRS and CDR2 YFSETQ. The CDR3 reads CASLTSPGEETQYF. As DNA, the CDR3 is TGCGCCAGCTTAACTAGCCCTGGTGAAGAGACCCAGTACTTC.

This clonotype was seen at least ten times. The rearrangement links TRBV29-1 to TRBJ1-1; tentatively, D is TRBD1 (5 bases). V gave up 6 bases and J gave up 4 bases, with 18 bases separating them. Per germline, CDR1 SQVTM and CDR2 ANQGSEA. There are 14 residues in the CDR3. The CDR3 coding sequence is TGCAGCGTGGGCTCTCCGCGGACAACCACTGAAGCTTTCTTT. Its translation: CSVGSPRTTTEAFF. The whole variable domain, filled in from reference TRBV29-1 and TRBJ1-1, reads SAVISQKPSRDICQRGTSLTIQCQVDSQVTMMFWYRQQPGQSLTLIATANQGSEATYESGFVIDKFPISRPNLTFSTLTVSNMSPEDSSIYLCSVGSPRTTTEAFFGQGTRLTVV.

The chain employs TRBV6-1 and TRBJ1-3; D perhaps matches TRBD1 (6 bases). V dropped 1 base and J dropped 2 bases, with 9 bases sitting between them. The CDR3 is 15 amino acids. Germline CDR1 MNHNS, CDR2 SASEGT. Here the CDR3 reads CASSEVSGAGNTIYF. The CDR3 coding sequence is TGTGCCAGCAGTGAAGTTTCAGGGGCTGGAAACACCATATATTTT.